This T cell receptor (beta chain) was sequenced in a study of vaccination effects on CD4 cells after COVID-19. Looking at the study overall: It was with about 10 IU/ml IL-2 and roughly 9.2 ug/ml peptides that 1.8 million or so PBMC per well were cultured.

Method: immunoSEQ multiplex PCR; TCRdb's copy keeps in-frame clones and lacks some. Of roughly 45,000 clones listed, around 70% are singletons. Note on this clone: Its specificity is unknown.

Isolating CD4+ T cells followed 9 to 10 days of culture. Two-dose vaccination with either BNT162b2 or mRNA-1273 was given to the participants. The study found no prior SARS-CoV-2 infection in the vaccine recipients, who tested negative for nucleocapsid antibodies. Half-medium exchanges with IL-2 medium took place on days 3 and 7. Whole-study results and caveats: Relatively few convalescent patients took part in the study, which had no early post-infection timepoints.

Material: CD4+ T cells from PBMCs cultured without peptide, obtained after COVID-19 vaccination. The sequence was obtained from a human donor who received a COVID-19 vaccine.

DNA of the CDR3: TGTGCCAGCAGTTACTACTCACAGGGGACCTACGAGCAGTACTTC. Protein: CASSYYSQGTYEQYF. V usage is TRBV6-5 and J usage is TRBJ2-7; 7 nucleotides agree with TRBD1. Germline values: CDR1 MNHEY, CDR2 SVGAGI. The V gene end was trimmed by 1 base and the J gene end by 2 bases; junction bases not matched to a gene: 5. CDR3 length: 15 residues.